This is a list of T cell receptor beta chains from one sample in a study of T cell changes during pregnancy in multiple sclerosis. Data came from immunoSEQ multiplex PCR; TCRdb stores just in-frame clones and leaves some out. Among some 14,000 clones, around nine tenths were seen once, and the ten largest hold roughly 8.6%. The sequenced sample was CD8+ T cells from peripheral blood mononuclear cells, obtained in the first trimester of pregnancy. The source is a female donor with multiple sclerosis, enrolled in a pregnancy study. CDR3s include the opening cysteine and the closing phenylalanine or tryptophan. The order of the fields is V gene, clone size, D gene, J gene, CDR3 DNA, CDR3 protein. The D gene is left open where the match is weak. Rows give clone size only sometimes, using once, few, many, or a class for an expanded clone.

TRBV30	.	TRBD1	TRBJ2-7	TGTGCCTGGAGTGTACACCCCGGGGACAGCTCCTACGAGCAGTACTTC	CAWSVHPGDSSYEQYF
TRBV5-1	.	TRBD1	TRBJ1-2	TGCGCCAGCAGCTTGACAGGGGGCAACTATGGCTACACCTTC	CASSLTGGNYGYTF
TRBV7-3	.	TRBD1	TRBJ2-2	TGTGCCAGCAGCTTAAACAGGGGGCATGCCGGGGAGCTGTTTTTT	CASSLNRGHAGELFF
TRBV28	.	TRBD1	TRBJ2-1	TGTGCCAGCACCACCCGGACAGGGGCCCCTGTTGAGCAGTTCTTC	CASTTRTGAPVEQFF
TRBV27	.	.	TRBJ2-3	TGTGCCAGCAGTTTAATCGGGGAGGCGCAGTATTTT	CASSLIGEAQYF
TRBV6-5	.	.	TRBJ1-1	TGTGCCAGCACGTCGGGGGGCCTCACTGAAGCTTTCTTT	CASTSGGLTEAFF
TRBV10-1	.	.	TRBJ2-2	TGCGCCAGCAGAGACAGGAGGAACACCGGGGAGCTGTTTTTT	CASRDRRNTGELFF
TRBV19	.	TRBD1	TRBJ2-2	TGTGCCAGTAGTCCAGGGGGCACTTTTCACACCGGGGAGCTGTTTTTT	CASSPGGTFHTGELFF
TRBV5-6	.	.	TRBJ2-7	TGTGCCAGCAGCTGGGCTTTATCTTACGAGCAGTACTTC	CASSWALSYEQYF
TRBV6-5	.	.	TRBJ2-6	TGTGCCAGCAGTTACTCAGGGGGCTCTGGGGCCAACGTCCTGACTTTC	CASSYSGGSGANVLTF
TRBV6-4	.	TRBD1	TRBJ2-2	TGTGCCAGCGGGACAGGGGACACCGGGGAGCTGTTTTTT	CASGTGDTGELFF
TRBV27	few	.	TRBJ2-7	TGTGCCAGCAGTTTACGGGCGGGGTACGAGCAGTACTTC	CASSLRAGYEQYF
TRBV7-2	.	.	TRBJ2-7	TGTGCCAGCAGCTTGGGGCCAGGGTCCGCCTACGAGCAGTACTTC	CASSLGPGSAYEQYF
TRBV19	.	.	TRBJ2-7	TGTGCCAGTAGTATTATTCAGGGGGGTTTCTACGAGCAGTACTTC	CASSIIQGGFYEQYF
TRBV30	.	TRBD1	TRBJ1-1	TGTGCCTGCCCGGACAGGAGGAACACTGAAGCTTTCTTT	CACPDRRNTEAFF
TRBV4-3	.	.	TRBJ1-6	TGCGCCAGCAGCCAAGTCTGGGGGGACTATAATTCACCCCTCCACTTT	CASSQVWGDYNSPLHF
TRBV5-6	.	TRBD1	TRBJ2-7	TGTGCCAGCAGCTTAGGTGGGCAGGGGGCGGGAGAGCAGTACTTC	CASSLGGQGAGEQYF
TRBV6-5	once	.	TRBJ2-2	TGTGCCAGCCTCAGGGCCACCGGGGAGCTGTTTTTT	CASLRATGELFF
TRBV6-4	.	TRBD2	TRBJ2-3	TGTGCCAGCAGTGACTCGACTAGCGGGGGGAGTGCGCAGTATTTT	CASSDSTSGGSAQYF
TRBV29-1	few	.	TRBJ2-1	TGCAGCGTTGTTGAACACGAGCAGTTCTTC	CSVVEHEQFF
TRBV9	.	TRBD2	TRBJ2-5	TGTGCCAGCAGCTCTGGACTAGCGGGGGGCGGGGGAGAGACCCAGTACTTC	CASSSGLAGGGGETQYF
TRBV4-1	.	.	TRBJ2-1	TGCGCCAGCAGCCAAGAGGGCAAGAACAGCTACAATGAGCAGTTCTTC	CASSQEGKNSYNEQFF
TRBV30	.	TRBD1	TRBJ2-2	TGTGCCTGGAAGACCCGGGACAGGGACACCGGGGAGCTGTTTTTT	CAWKTRDRDTGELFF
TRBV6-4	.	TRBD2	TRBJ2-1	TGTGCCAGCAGTGACAGCGGGGGGGCCTACAATGAGCAGTTCTTC	CASSDSGGAYNEQFF
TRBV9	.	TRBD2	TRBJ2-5	TGTGCCAGCAGCGTACCCAGCGGGGGGGAAGAGACCCAGTACTTC	CASSVPSGGEETQYF
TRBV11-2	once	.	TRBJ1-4	TGTGCCAGCAGCTTAGAGGAGGCGTATAATGAAAAACTGTTTTTT	CASSLEEAYNEKLFF
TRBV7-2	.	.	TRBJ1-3	TGTGCCAGCAGCGAACAGGGAACTGGAAACACCATATATTTT	CASSEQGTGNTIYF
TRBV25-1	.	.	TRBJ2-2	TGTGCCAGCAGTGAATATAGGGAGACCGGGGAGCTGTTTTTT	CASSEYRETGELFF
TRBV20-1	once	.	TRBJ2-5	TGCAGTGCGGGCGGAGGGGCCCAGTACTTC	CSAGGGAQYF
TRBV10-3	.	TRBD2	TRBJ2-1	TGTGCCATCAGCAGTACTAGCGGGGGGTACAATGAGCAGTTCTTC	CAISSTSGGYNEQFF
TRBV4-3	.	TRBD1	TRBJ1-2	TGCGCCAGCAGCCAAGAAGGGACAGGGGGCCATGGCTACACCTTC	CASSQEGTGGHGYTF
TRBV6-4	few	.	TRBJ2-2	TGTGCCAGCTCCATTGACGGGAGCACCGGGGAGCTGTTTTTT	CASSIDGSTGELFF
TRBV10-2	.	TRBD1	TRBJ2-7	TGCGCCAGCAGTATAGGACAGGCCTACGAGCAGTACTTC	CASSIGQAYEQYF
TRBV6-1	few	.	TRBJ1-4	TGTGCCAGCAGTGTAGGGGTAGGGGCTAATGAAAAACTGTTTTTT	CASSVGVGANEKLFF
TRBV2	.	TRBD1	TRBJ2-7	TGTGCCAGCAAAGACAGGGTTGTAGGGGAGCAGTACTTC	CASKDRVVGEQYF
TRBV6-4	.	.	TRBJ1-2	TGTGCCAGCAGCCAAGGGGAGGGTGGTGGCTACACCTTC	CASSQGEGGGYTF
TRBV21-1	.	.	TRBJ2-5	TGTGCCAGCAGGGACGGGACAGGGGTCAGGAGGGAGACCCAGTACTTC	CASRDGTGVRRETQYF
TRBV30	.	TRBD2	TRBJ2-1	TGTGCCTGGAGCGAGGGCGGGGGACCCACGGATGAGCAGTTCTTC	CAWSEGGGPTDEQFF
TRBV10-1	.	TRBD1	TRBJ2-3	TGCGCCAGCAGTGCGGGACAGGACACAGATACGCAGTATTTT	CASSAGQDTDTQYF
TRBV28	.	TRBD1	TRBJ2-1	TGTGCCAGCAGCCATCTGACAGGGCAAGCTACACACCAAGGTTACAATGAGCAGTTCTTC	CASSHLTGQATHQGYNEQFF
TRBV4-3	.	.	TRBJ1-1	TGCGCCAGCAGCCATGCCCAGGCGAACATTGAAGCTTTCTTT	CASSHAQANIEAFF
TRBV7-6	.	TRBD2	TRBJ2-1	TGTGCCAGCAGCGGGTGGGAGGGTGGGTACAAGTTCTTC	CASSGWEGGYKFF